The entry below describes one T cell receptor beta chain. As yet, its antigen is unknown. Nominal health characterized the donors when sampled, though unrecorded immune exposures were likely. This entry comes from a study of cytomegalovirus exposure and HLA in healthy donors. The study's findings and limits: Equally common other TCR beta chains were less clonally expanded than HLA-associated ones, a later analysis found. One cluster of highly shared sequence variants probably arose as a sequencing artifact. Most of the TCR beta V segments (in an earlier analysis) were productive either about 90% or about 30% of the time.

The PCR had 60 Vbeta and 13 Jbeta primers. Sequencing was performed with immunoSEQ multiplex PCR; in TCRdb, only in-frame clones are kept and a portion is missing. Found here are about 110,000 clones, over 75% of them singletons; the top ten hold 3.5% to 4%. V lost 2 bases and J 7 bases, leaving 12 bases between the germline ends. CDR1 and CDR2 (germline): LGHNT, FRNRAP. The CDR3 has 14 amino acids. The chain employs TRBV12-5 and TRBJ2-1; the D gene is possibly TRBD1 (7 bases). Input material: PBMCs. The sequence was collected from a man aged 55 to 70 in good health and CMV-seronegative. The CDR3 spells CASGLRRGRNEQFF. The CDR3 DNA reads TGTGCTAGTGGTTTGCGCAGGGGGAGGAATGAGCAGTTCTTC. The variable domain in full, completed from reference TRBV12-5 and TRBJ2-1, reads DARVTQTPRHKVTEMGQEVTMRCQPILGHNTVFWYRQTMMQGLELLAYFRNRAPLDDSGMPKDRFSAEMPDATLATLKIQPSEPRDSAVYFCASGLRRGRNEQFFGPGTRLTVL.